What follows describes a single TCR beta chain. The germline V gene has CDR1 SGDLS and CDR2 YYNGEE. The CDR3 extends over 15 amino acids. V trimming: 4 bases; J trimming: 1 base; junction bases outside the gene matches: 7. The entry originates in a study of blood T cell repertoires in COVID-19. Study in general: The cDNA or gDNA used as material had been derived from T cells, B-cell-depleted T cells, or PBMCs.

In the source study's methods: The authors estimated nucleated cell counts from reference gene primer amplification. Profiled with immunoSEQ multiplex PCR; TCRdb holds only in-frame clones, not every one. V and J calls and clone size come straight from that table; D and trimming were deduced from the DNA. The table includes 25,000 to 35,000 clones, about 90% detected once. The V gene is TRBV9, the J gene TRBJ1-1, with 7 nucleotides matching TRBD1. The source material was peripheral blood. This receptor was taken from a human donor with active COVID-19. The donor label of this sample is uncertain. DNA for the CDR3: TGTGCCAGCAGCCCTCGACAGGGAACGAACACTGAAGCTTTCTTT. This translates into CASSPRQGTNTEAFF.